The following is a T cell receptor (beta chain) sequence with its context. The specificity of this receptor is unknown. No base quality information exists; no much larger clone differs at one position. In the paper's terms, the time point label means: resected brain tissue, or blood drawn just prior to surgery. The surgery cases showing the highest brain T cell transcript signatures were chosen for TCR beta chain sequencing of brain tissue and, when available, of blood. Prior to surgery, the patients had been treated with at least one anti-epileptic drug. TCR-sequenced patients were children with drug-resistant epilepsy due to tuberous sclerosis complex, focal cortical dysplasia, Rasmussen encephalitis or hemimegalencephaly. The blood samples were collected right before the epilepsy surgery. The Monarch genomic DNA purification kit was used to extract bulk genomic DNA from unsorted brain tissue and from whole blood.

This sample was included in a study of brain T cells in children with intractable seizures (dated by TCRdb to the early 2020s). The study in broad terms: Resected brain tissue from 53 pediatric epilepsy surgery cases was first screened for immune gene transcripts using a NanoString immunology panel. Among the approximately 12 selected surgery cases, eight also had pre-surgery blood sequenced, leaving four with brain tissue only. Beyond this particular receptor, the publication reports: The patients' HCMV serostatus was not known, and viral specificity was inferred solely from CDR3 sequence similarity. Because sequencing depth was different between pre-surgery and post-surgery blood, clones absent from the pre-surgery sample may reflect undersampling.

The V end gives up 5 bases and the J end 0 bases, leaving 8 bases in the junction not matched to a gene. Looking up the germline V gene yields CDR1 SGHDT and CDR2 YYEEEE. The CDR3, cysteine through phenylalanine, is 17 amino acids long. Here the CDR3 DNA is all that survives: 51 bases in frame from base 1. The immunoSEQ assay was applied to genomic DNA to generate the TCR beta chain sequences. As for how the authors treated the data: CDR3 sequences that did not begin with the conserved framework cysteine at position 104 were removed by hand. To get clonality, the normalized Shannon's Diversity Index was subtracted from one, giving values from 0 (maximal diversity) to 1 (oligoclonal). To check whether a given CDR3 had different frequencies in two samples, for example brain versus blood, chi-squared comparison-of-proportions tests were used. Public clonotypes were identified through searches of immuneACCESS, and similarity to known antiviral clonotypes was evaluated with the VDJdb browser. Imported from immuneACCESS, the table was reduced by TCRdb to in-frame sequences with V and J called. These copies leave out some clones; in studies compared against another copy, an unresolved V gene accounts for under half, and the cause of the remainder is not known. V and J calls and clone size are given by that table; D and trimming were obtained from the DNA. This sample is represented by just under 65,000 clones; 90% to 96% of them were singletons. The ten top clones hold more than 0.3% of the sample.

Specimen: peripheral blood, collected at surgery. This clonotype originated in a boy in the first two years of life with focal cortical dysplasia and intractable seizures. This receptor chain uses TRBV5-6 and TRBJ2-7; TRBD2 matches 13 bases in the middle. The sequenced DNA is TGTGCCAGCAGGTTGACTAGCGGGAGGCAGATCTCCTACGAGCAGTACTTC. Its translation is CASRLTSGRQISYEQYF. Reference TRBV5-6 and TRBJ2-7 proteins supply the regions before and after the CDR3; the full variable domain is: DAGVTQSPTHLIKTRGQQVTLRCSPKSGHDTVSWYQQALGQGPQFIFQYYEEEERQRGNFPDRFSGHQFPNYSSELNVNALLLGDSALYLCASRLTSGRQISYEQYFGPGTRLTVT.